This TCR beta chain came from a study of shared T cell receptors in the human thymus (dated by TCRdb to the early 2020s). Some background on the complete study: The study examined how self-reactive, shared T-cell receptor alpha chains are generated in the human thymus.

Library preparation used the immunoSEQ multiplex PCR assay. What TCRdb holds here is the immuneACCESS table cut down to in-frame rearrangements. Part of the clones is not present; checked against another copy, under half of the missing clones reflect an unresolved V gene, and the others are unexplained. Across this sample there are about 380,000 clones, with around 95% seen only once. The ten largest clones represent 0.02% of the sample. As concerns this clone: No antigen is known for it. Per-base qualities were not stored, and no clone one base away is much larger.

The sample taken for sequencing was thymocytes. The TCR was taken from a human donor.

CDR3 region: CASSGSKGGSGANVLTF. In nucleotide form, the sequence is TGTGCCAGCAGCGGATCAAAAGGGGGCTCTGGGGCCAACGTCCTGACTTTC. The chain is made from TRBV9 and TRBJ2-6, with TRBD1 perhaps the D gene, on 6 matching bases. Spanning cysteine to phenylalanine, the CDR3 consists of 17 amino acids. The kept DNA is CDR3 alone, 51 bases in frame from the first base. The trim is 3 bases for V and 0 bases for J, with a gap of 13 bases between the germline ends. Looking up the germline V gene yields CDR1 SGDLS and CDR2 YYNGEE.